Below, one TCR beta chain is given with its context. This CDR3 has 11 residues. Trimming left V 5 bases short and J 10 bases short, with 14 bases between. Looked up from germline, CDR1 is SQVTM and CDR2 is ANQGSEA. The multiple sclerosis control cohort comprised treatment-naive individuals presenting with stable or active relapsing-remitting disease. The sample is drawn from a study of CD8 T cells in Susac syndrome. cDNA came from about 0.5 to 1 ug RNA primed by random hexamers. TCRdb fed the immunoSEQ multiplex PCR reads into MiXCR, producing one record per CDR3 protein. The sample holds tens of thousands of distinct CDR3 sequences; less than 95% are singletons and the top ten take about 0.4%.

The clonotype was recovered from a human donor with multiple sclerosis. This chain connects TRBV29-1 to TRBJ1-2; tentatively, D is TRBD1 (5 bases). Sequencing was carried out using CD8+ T cells from PBMCs. The CDR3 sequence: CSVSRDFYYTF. CDR3 DNA: TGCAGCGTTTCCCGGGACTTTTACTACACCTTC.